The 14 T cell receptor beta chains below come from one sample, sequenced in a study of tumor-infiltrating lymphocytes in primary liver carcinoma. For each extraction, RNA and DNA were obtained together from approximately 20-30 mg of unsorted bulk tissue. The investigators made TCR beta cDNA from about 0.45 ug total RNA, using a constant-region primer. A slightly modified ARM-PCR protocol with three nested multiplex PCR rounds produced these TCR beta libraries. Each of the first two PCR rounds ran around 10 cycles with TRBV1-TRBV30 forward and C-beta reverse primers. In TCRdb, the multiplex PCR reads were re-called with MiXCR into one record per CDR3 protein. The sample contains over 100,000 distinct CDR3 sequences, around 70% of which appear only once. The sequencing sample was made of tumor-adjacent normal liver tissue. Receptors were obtained from a woman aged 55-70 years with primary liver carcinoma and hepatitis B virus infection.

Comments on this clonotype: Sequence at one end of the junction differs from germline and may be a read error. J is TRBJ2-5 and V is TRBV24-1, with D maybe TRBD2 (5 bases). Germline CDR1 and CDR2: KGHDR and SFDVKD. The CDR3 consists of 16 residues. The CDR3 bases are TGTGCCACCAGTGATTTCGGACTCCCAGGCTTCGAGACCCAGAACTTC. It codes for CATSDFGLPGFETQNF.

Concerning this clonotype: At one end, the junction sequence differs from germline, possibly due to a read error. V usage is TRBV12-3 or TRBV12-4 and J usage is TRBJ2-2; 7 positions match TRBD1. The CDR3 covers 14 residues. Here the CDR3 reads CVSSSTQGTRELFF. The CDR3 coding sequence is TGTGTCAGCAGTTCAACACAGGGGACCAGGGAGCTGTTTTTT.

As for this clonotype: Sequence at one end of the junction differs from germline and may be a read error. This chain connects TRBV6-4 to TRBJ1-5; D call uncertain. The germline CDR1 and CDR2 sequences are MRHNA and SNTAGT. The CDR3 is 17 amino acids. CDR3 bases: TGTGCCAACAGTGACCCGGACGGTGAGCAGATCAATCAGCCCCAGCATTTT. It is translated as CANSDPDGEQINQPQHF.

About this clonotype itself: A read error is possible here, since a much larger clone lies one base away. This chain links TRBV6-6 with TRBJ1-4; 7 bases match TRBD1. The germline V gene encodes CDR1 MNHNY and CDR2 SVGAGI (reference sequence). This CDR3 spans 15 amino acids. CDR3 bases: TGTGCCAACAGTTACCCCCGGGACAGTAATGAAAAACTGTTTTTT. It yields the protein CANSYPRDSNEKLFF.

Comment on this clonotype: Possible read error: a much larger clone is one base away. This chain uses TRBV6-4 with TRBJ2-1; D may be TRBD2 (6 bases). The ends were cut back, 0 bases at V and 3 bases at J, with 6 bases in the middle. Germline-derived CDR1 and CDR2 are MRHNA and SNTAGT. This CDR3 is 14 amino acids long. The CDR3 DNA follows: TGTGCCAGCAGTGACTCAGCGGGCTACAATGAGCAGTTCTTC. Its translation: CASSDSAGYNEQFF.

This clonotype came up many times. This chain joins TRBV6-2 or TRBV6-3 and TRBJ2-4, with D possibly called TRBD1 or TRBD2 (5 bases each). This CDR3 spans 15 amino acids. V lost 4 bases to trimming and J lost 7 bases, with 17 bases between them. From germline, CDR1 is MNHEY and CDR2 SVGEGT. The CDR3 is CASSSGPNSGNIQYF. The CDR3 nucleotides are TGTGCCAGCAGTTCGGGGCCGAATTCGGGGAACATTCAGTACTTC.

As to this clonotype: A junction boundary mismatches the germline segment, possibly from a read error. This chain uses TRBV7-9 with TRBJ1-5; 9 bases are a match to TRBD1. Looked up from germline, CDR1 is SEHNR and CDR2 is FQNEAQ (reference sequence). This CDR3 is built from 15 residues. CDR3 in amino acids: CTSSLVGQGHQSQHF. The CDR3, as DNA: TGTACCAGCAGCTTAGTGGGACAGGGTCATCAGTCCCAGCATTTT.

In this sample, this clonotype turned up many times. The CDR3 loop reads CSARRASYNEQFF. In DNA, the CDR3 is TGCAGCGCCCGGAGGGCCAGTTACAATGAGCAGTTCTTC. The gene calls are TRBV29-1 and TRBJ2-1; TRBD2 might be the D (6 bases). CDR3 length: 13 residues. Germline lookup yields CDR1 SQVTM and CDR2 ANQGSEA. Trimming cost V 7 bases and J 4 bases, with 14 bases left between them.

Regarding this clonotype: The junction does not match germline at one end; this may be a read error. The chain is built from TRBV29-1 and TRBJ2-7, with 7 bases identical to TRBD1. The CDR3 runs 13 residues. Per the germline V gene, CDR1 is SQVTM and CDR2 is ANQGSEA. Here the CDR3 DNA reads TGCGGCGTCATCTCCGGGACAGCCTACGAGCAGTACTTC. This sequence encodes CGVISGTAYEQYF.

Remarks on this clonotype: At one boundary the junction diverges from the germline segment, which might be a read error. The chain recombines TRBV7-9 with TRBJ2-5; 7 nucleotides line up with TRBD1. This CDR3 has 14 residues. CDR1 and CDR2 from the germline V gene are SEHNR and FQNEAQ (reference sequence). Here the CDR3 DNA reads TGTGTCAGCAGCCCGAACAGGGGAGATGAGACCCAGTACTTC. This translates into CVSSPNRGDETQYF.

Points on this clonotype: A junction end diverges from the germline sequence, so it may reflect a read error. CDR3 loop: CARSHGTSGYEQYF. CDR3 DNA sequence: TGCGCCCGCAGCCACGGGACTAGCGGTTACGAGCAGTATTTC. V and J are TRBV4-1 and TRBJ2-7; the match to TRBD2 covers 11 bases. Germline CDR1 MGHRA, CDR2 YSYEKL. CDR3 length: 14 residues.

The chain joins TRBV5-1 to TRBJ2-7; D may be TRBD1 or TRBD2 (5 bases each). The CDR3 runs 13 residues. CDR1 is SGHRS, CDR2 YFSETQ, per germline. The V end was cut by 8 bases, the J end by 7 bases, with 19 bases between. The CDR3 bases are TGCGCCAGTAGCCTCTTGGGGGATTTGGAGCAGTACTTC. It encodes CASSLLGDLEQYF.

This clonotype came up many times. V usage is TRBV5-6 and J usage is TRBJ2-7; 10 nucleotides agree with TRBD2. Germline CDR1 is SGHDT and CDR2 is YYEEEE. The V gene end was trimmed by 4 bases and the J gene end by 0 bases; junction bases not matched to a gene: 7. The CDR3 has 16 amino acids. CDR3 sequence reads: CASSVTSGLYSYEQYF. In nucleotides, the CDR3 is TGTGCCAGCAGCGTGACTAGCGGGTTGTACTCCTACGAGCAGTACTTC.

On this clonotype: Relative to the germline gene, one junction end is altered; a read error may explain this. This chain links TRBV6-1 with TRBJ1-2; D remains ambiguous. The CDR3 runs 13 residues. Germline V gives CDR1 MNHNS, CDR2 SASEGT. The CDR3 DNA reads TGTGCCAGCAGTGTAACGGAGGAATATGGCTACAGCTTC. This sequence encodes CASSVTEEYGYSF.